The clone carrying this T cell receptor beta chain came up once. The sample is drawn from a study of control samples from healthy donors and cancer patients. This table comes from immunoSEQ multiplex PCR, and its TCRdb copy is limited to in-frame clones, with some not included. The table lists roughly 100,000 clones, roughly 85% of them singletons. The source material was blood. The origin of this receptor is a woman between 50 and 59 years old in good health.

The CDR3 loop reads CASSERVPGELFF. CDR3 DNA sequence: TGCGCCAGCAGTGAGAGGGTCCCCGGGGAGCTGTTTTTT. The chain is built from TRBV10-2 and TRBJ2-2; D gene ambiguous. CDR3 length: 13 residues. Trimming shortened V by 2 bases and J by 6 bases, and 7 bases separated the two germline ends. Germline CDR1 and CDR2: WSHSY and SAAADI.